The 18 T cell receptor beta chains in this list originate from one sample, sequenced in a study of shared T cell receptors in the human thymus. TCRdb's table, derived via immunoSEQ multiplex PCR, lists solely in-frame clones and lacks some. The sample includes 700,000 or so clones, roughly 88% of them seen just once. A further study also used this sample, focusing on human thymus T cells.

Sequenced: thymocytes. The origin of the receptors is a girl under three years old with a congenital heart defect.

The J gene is TRBJ1-1, the V gene TRBV4-2; the D gene is possibly TRBD1 (6 bases). Deletions cut 1 base from V and 0 bases from J, with 24 bases between. The CDR3 length is 20 residues. The germline gives CDR1 LGHNA, CDR2 YNFKEQ. The CDR3 nucleotides are TGTGCCAGCAGCCAAGCCCCCAGGTATGTCCTGGACAGCTTGAACACTGAAGCTTTCTTT. Its protein is CASSQAPRYVLDSLNTEAFF.

The chain links TRBV19 to TRBJ1-5, with unresolved D. The germline gives CDR1 LNHDA, CDR2 SQIVND (reference sequence). The V end lost 3 bases, the J end lost 7 bases, and 16 bases lay between the germline ends. This CDR3 contains 15 residues. The CDR3 reads CASSMIRVASQPQHF. The CDR3 DNA sequence: TGTGCCAGTAGTATGATACGGGTTGCTAGCCAGCCCCAGCATTTT.

Only one count was recorded for this clone. V gene TRBV12-2 combines with J gene TRBJ1-2; the table's TRBD1 call for D was not verified on the DNA. TRBV12-2 is an annotated pseudogene. The CDR3 sequence is 18 residues long. The CDR3 DNA sequence: TGTGCAAGTCGCTGCCCAGGGATATCGGGACAACGTCCCTATGGCTACACCTTC. This gives the protein CASRCPGISGQRPYGYTF.

V and J are TRBV18 and TRBJ1-4; no firm D call. With 2 bases removed from V and 7 bases from J, the gap between germline ends came to 5 bases. The CDR3 extends over 12 amino acids. Per germline, CDR1 KGHSH and CDR2 LQKENI. The CDR3 loop is CASSPGGEKLFF. CDR3 coding DNA: TGTGCCAGCTCACCAGGCGGTGAAAAACTGTTTTTT.

V gene TRBV2 combines with J gene TRBJ2-7, with 7 bases fitting TRBD1. The J segment lost 0 bases and the V segment lost 7 bases, leaving 6 bases of the junction unmatched. Germline loops: CDR1 SNHLY, CDR2 FYNNEI. CDR3 length: 14 residues. CDR3 sequence: CASTGQESSYEQYF. As DNA, the CDR3 is TGTGCCAGCACAGGACAGGAGAGCTCCTACGAGCAGTACTTC.

The chain has TRBV6-5 and TRBJ2-7, with D maybe TRBD2 (5 bases). V was pared by 0 bases and J by 6 bases, with 9 bases between. This CDR3 has 13 amino acids. Germline assignment: CDR1 MNHEY and CDR2 SVGAGI. The CDR3 coding sequence is TGTGCCAGCAGTTACTCGACTACGGCCGAGCAGTACTTC. As protein: CASSYSTTAEQYF.

The chain carries TRBV10-1 and TRBJ2-5; 7 positions agree with TRBD1. J lost 3 bases, V lost 6 bases, and 1 base had no gene match. Germline V CDR1 and CDR2: WNHNN, SYGVQD (reference sequence). The length of the CDR3 is 12 residues. Here the CDR3 DNA reads TGCGCCAGCAGCGGGACAGAAGAGACCCAGTACTTC. Protein product: CASSGTEETQYF.

The chain has TRBV2 and TRBJ2-1; 7 bases match TRBD1. The junction had 6 bases not matched to a gene; V was cut back by 6 bases and J by 1 base. There are 15 residues in the CDR3. CDR1 and CDR2 (germline): SNHLY, FYNNEI. CDR3 DNA sequence: TGTGCCAGCAGGCCTCCAGGGGGTTCCTACAATGAGCAGTTCTTC. It codes for CASRPPGGSYNEQFF.

The V gene is TRBV9, the J gene TRBJ2-7, with D perhaps TRBD2 (5 bases). Trimming shortened V by 3 bases and J by 4 bases, and 35 bases separated the two germline ends. CDR1 and CDR2 (germline): SGDLS, YYNGEE. The CDR3 has 21 residues. The chain's CDR3 is CASSASPPIPKARERSYEQYF. DNA of the CDR3: TGTGCCAGCAGCGCGAGCCCCCCAATCCCGAAAGCACGGGAAAGGTCTTACGAGCAGTACTTC.

The chain recombines TRBV28 with TRBJ1-2, with 8 bases matching TRBD1. Per germline, CDR1 MDHEN and CDR2 SYDVKM. The CDR3 covers 18 residues. Trimming at V came to 6 bases and at J to 4 bases, leaving 19 bases not matched to a gene. For the CDR3, the DNA is TGTGCCAGCAGGCAAAACACTCTCCAGGGGGCGAAGGGCTATGGCTACACCTTC. It translates to CASRQNTLQGAKGYGYTF.

The rearrangement uses TRBV5-4 and TRBJ1-1; 7 bases are shared with TRBD1. The CDR3 covers 16 residues. Germline V gives CDR1 SGHNT, CDR2 YYREEE (reference sequence). The junction had 5 bases not matched to a gene; V was cut back by 0 bases and J by 0 bases. CDR3 in DNA: TGTGCCAGCAGCTTGGGACAGGGTAATATGAACACTGAAGCTTTCTTT. Amino acid sequence: CASSLGQGNMNTEAFF. The entire variable domain, with the rest obtained from reference TRBV5-4 and TRBJ1-1, is as follows: ETGVTQSPTHLIKTRGQQVTLRCSSQSGHNTVSWYQQALGQGPQFIFQYYREEENGRGNFPPRFSGLQFPNYSSELNVNALELDDSALYLCASSLGQGNMNTEAFFGQGTRLTVV.

As DNA, the CDR3 is TGCAGCGTTCGGGTGGACACTGAAGCTTTCTTT. Its protein product is CSVRVDTEAFF. The rearrangement joins TRBV29-1 to TRBJ1-1, with D unclear. Germline V gene sequence: CDR1 SQVTM, CDR2 ANQGSEA. This CDR3 comprises 11 residues. Trimming removed 5 bases at V and 3 bases at J, with 7 bases between.

Here the CDR3 reads CASSLGGDTRETQYF. In DNA form, the CDR3 reads TGTGCCAGCAGCTTAGGAGGGGACACACGGGAGACCCAGTACTTC. V usage is TRBV7-9 and J usage is TRBJ2-5; D possibly corresponds to TRBD1 (6 bases). The CDR3 extends over 15 amino acids. V was clipped by 1 base and J by 5 bases, with 14 bases between them. Germline CDR1 and CDR2: SEHNR and FQNEAQ (reference sequence).

CDR3: CASSLYPGTGVSYGYTF. Written as DNA, the CDR3 is TGTGCCAGCAGTTTATATCCCGGGACAGGGGTTAGCTATGGCTACACCTTC. The chain uses TRBV28 and TRBJ1-2, with TRBD1 matching 10 bases. CDR1 MDHEN and CDR2 SYDVKM come from the germline V gene. The trim removed 1 base at V and 4 bases at J, leaving 9 bases unmatched. The CDR3 loop spans 17 amino acids.

This chain uses TRBV19 with TRBJ1-5; 7 positions agree with TRBD1. The CDR3 contains 16 residues. V trimming: 3 bases; J trimming: 4 bases; junction bases outside the gene matches: 9. Per the germline V gene, CDR1 is LNHDA and CDR2 is SQIVND (reference sequence). The CDR3 DNA follows: TGTGCCAGTAGTATCCTTAGTACCAGGGGGAATCAGCCCCAGCATTTT. This sequence encodes CASSILSTRGNQPQHF.

This clone was detected only a few times. The chain recombines TRBV7-2 with TRBJ2-3; D is perhaps TRBD2 (7 bases). The germline gives CDR1 SGHTA, CDR2 FQGNSA. The V end lost 3 bases, the J end lost 0 bases, and 16 bases lay between the germline ends. The CDR3 is 17 amino acids. The CDR3 loop is CASSFPRGDNSTDTQYF. The CDR3 DNA is TGTGCCAGCAGCTTCCCCCGGGGGGACAATAGCACAGATACGCAGTATTTT.

The V gene is TRBV5-1, the J gene TRBJ2-7, with TRBD1 matching over 10 bases. Germline V lookup: CDR1 SGHRS, CDR2 YFSETQ. This CDR3 region has 15 residues. The V and J ends lost 0 bases and 4 bases, in that order; junction bases with no gene match: 4. CDR3 DNA sequence: TGCGCCAGCAGCTTGGAACAGGGACAGGGGTACGAGCAGTACTTC. Translated: CASSLEQGQGYEQYF.

This clone appeared a few times. The V and J genes are TRBV4-3 and TRBJ2-1; D may be TRBD2 (6 bases). This CDR3 is 16 amino acids long. Germline CDR1 reads LGHNA; CDR2 reads YSLEER. V gave up 4 bases and J gave up 4 bases, with 17 bases separating them. The CDR3 DNA is TGCGCCAGCAGCCCCTCTCGGAGGGACTTGTACAATGAGCAGTTCTTC. Residues: CASSPSRRDLYNEQFF.